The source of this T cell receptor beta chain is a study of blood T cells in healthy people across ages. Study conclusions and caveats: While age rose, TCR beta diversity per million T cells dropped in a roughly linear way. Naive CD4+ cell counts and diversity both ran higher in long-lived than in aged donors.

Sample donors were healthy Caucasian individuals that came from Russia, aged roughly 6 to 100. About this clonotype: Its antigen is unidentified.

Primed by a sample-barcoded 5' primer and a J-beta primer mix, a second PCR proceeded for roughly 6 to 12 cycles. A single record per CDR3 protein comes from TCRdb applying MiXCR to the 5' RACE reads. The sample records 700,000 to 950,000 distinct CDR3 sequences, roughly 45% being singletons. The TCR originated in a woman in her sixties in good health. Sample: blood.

The CDR3 nucleotides are TGCAGCAAAGGCCCCTACAGGGTCCAAGAGACCCAGTACTTC. This gives the protein CSKGPYRVQETQYF. The genes are TRBV29-1 and TRBJ2-5, with D perhaps matching TRBD1 (6 bases). V was shortened by 8 bases and J by 1 base, with 17 bases between the two germline ends. Per the germline V gene, CDR1 is SQVTM and CDR2 is ANQGSEA. CDR3 size: 14 residues. The complete variable domain, with remaining parts taken from reference TRBV29-1 and TRBJ2-5, reads SAVISQKPSRDICQRGTSLTIQCQVDSQVTMMFWYRQQPGQSLTLIATANQGSEATYESGFVIDKFPISRPNLTFSTLTVSNMSPEDSSIYLCSKGPYRVQETQYFGPGTRLLVL.